This TCR beta chain emerged from a study of blood T cell repertoires in COVID-19. Study information: COVID-19 samples, acute and convalescent, were from the United States, Italy and Spain.

Per the authors' pipeline: The assay estimated nucleated cells by amplifying reference gene primers. Here immunoSEQ multiplex PCR was the method, and the copy in TCRdb shows in-frame clones only, minus some. The V and J calls and clone size were taken over from that table, and D and trimming were inferred from the DNA. Of approximately 75,000 clones in the sample, around 90% are singletons; the top ten hold about 7.1%. The specimen sequenced was peripheral blood. The clonotype comes from a human donor in a cohort sampled during active COVID-19.

The CDR3 DNA follows: TGTGCCAGTAGTATATGGTCGCTAAGCACAGATACGCAGTATTTT. This encodes CASSIWSLSTDTQYF. This chain connects TRBV19 to TRBJ2-3; no clear D gene. V was trimmed by 2 bases and J by 0 bases, leaving 9 bases between them. Germline V lookup: CDR1 LNHDA, CDR2 SQIVND (reference sequence). The CDR3 length is 15 residues.